This is a list of T cell receptor beta chains from one sample in a study of CD8+CD57+ T cells in acquired aplastic anemia. TCRdb called the reads again in MiXCR, with one record for every CDR3 protein. The sample carries 200,000 to 250,000 distinct CDR3 sequences, approximately 51% recorded once. Sequenced: sorted CD4+, CD8+, or CD8+CD57+ T cells (not recorded which) from PBMCs. Receptors were obtained from a human donor with aplastic anemia. Each CDR3 is given with its conserved first and last residue. A D gene is named only where the DNA matches it firmly. Size is stated for part of the rows, as once, few or many counts, or as a class when the clone is expanded.

>16|TRBV15|-|TRBJ1-6|-
TGTGCCACCAGCACTCGGGGTACTGGGGTGGGGTCACCCCTCCACTTT
CATSTRGTGVGSPLHF
>12|TRBV20-1|-|TRBJ2-3|-
TGCAGTGCTAGTAAACAGGTAGATACGCAGTATTTT
CSASKQVDTQYF
>16|TRBV2|-|TRBJ2-3|-
TGTGCCAGCAGTGAAAACAATGGTATGGGCACAGATACGCAGTATTTT
CASSENNGMGTDTQYF
>14|TRBV10-3|-|TRBJ2-5|few
TGTGCCATCAGTGGGGCTAGCGTGCAAGAGACCCAGTACTTC
CAISGASVQETQYF
>15|TRBV6-1|-|TRBJ1-1|-
TGTGCCAGCAGTGAATGGGGGGCTATGAACACTGAAGCTTTCTTT
CASSEWGAMNTEAFF
>13|TRBV7-4|-|TRBJ1-1|-
TGTGCCAGCAGCGTAGTCACGAACACTGAAGCTTTCTTT
CASSVVTNTEAFF
>14|TRBV4-1|TRBD1|TRBJ1-4|many
TGCGCCAGCAGCCGACAGGGACTGAATGAAAAACTGTTTTTT
CASSRQGLNEKLFF
>12|TRBV10-2|-|TRBJ1-1|many
TGCGCCAGCAGCACAGGGAACACTGAAGCTTTCTTT
CASSTGNTEAFF
>14|TRBV5-6|-|TRBJ2-2|-
TGTGCGAGCAGCTTGGACCTGAACACCGGGGAGCAGTTTTTT
CASSLDLNTGEQFF
>13|TRBV18|-|TRBJ2-7|few
TGTGCCAGCTCACAGACGGTGACCTACGAGCAGTACTTC
CASSQTVTYEQYF
>15|TRBV5-1|TRBD2|TRBJ2-7|many
TGCGCCAGCAGCTTGGGTCTAGCGGACCCCTACGAGCAGTACTTC
CASSLGLADPYEQYF
>11|TRBV12-5|-|TRBJ2-2|many
TGTGCTAGTGGTTTGGTCGGGGAGCTGTTTTTT
CASGLVGELFF
>16|TRBV10-3|-|TRBJ2-7|few
TGTGCCATCAGTCCTTCCGGGACCAAGGGATCCTACGAGCAGTACTTC
CAISPSGTKGSYEQYF
>12|TRBV12-5|-|TRBJ2-5|-
TGTGCTAGTCAAAGGACCCAAGAGACCCAGTACTTC
CASQRTQETQYF